These 8 T cell receptor beta chains originate from one sample sequenced in a study of cytomegalovirus exposure and HLA in healthy donors (dated by TCRdb to 2015 to 2018). Library generation was performed with the immunoSEQ multiplex PCR assay. For the multiplex PCR, a mixture combining 60 forward primers for TCR Vbeta segments and 13 reverse primers for TCR Jbeta segments was used. TCRdb's version of the immuneACCESS table is confined to in-frame rearrangements and falls short of the full clone set. An unresolved V gene accounts for under half of the shortfall where checked; the remainder is of unknown origin. The sample table records around 130,000 clones; approximately 86% of these occur just once. The biggest ten clones account for roughly 1.7% of the sample. Material: PBMCs. The receptors stem from a boy aged 5-17 years in good health and CMV-seronegative.

This chain joins TRBV25-1 and TRBJ1-4; possibly TRBD1 for D (6 bases). Trimming took off 4 bases at V and 5 bases at J, with 14 bases between the two ends. CDR1 MGHDK and CDR2 SYGVNS come from the germline V gene. There are 15 residues in the CDR3. The CDR3 protein is CASSVPWGHNEKLFF. The CDR3 DNA follows: TGTGCCAGCAGTGTACCGTGGGGGCACAATGAAAAACTGTTTTTT.

CDR3 protein: CASSVVAGGSYEQYF. CDR3 in DNA: TGTGCCAGCAGTGTGGTGGCAGGGGGCTCCTACGAGCAGTACTTC. The V call is TRBV2, the J call TRBJ2-7; 7 nucleotides agree with TRBD1. The CDR3 has 15 amino acids. The germline V gene encodes CDR1 SNHLY and CDR2 FYNNEI. The ends lost 4 bases at V and 0 bases at J; junction bases unmatched: 6. Complete variable domain (other parts from reference TRBV2 and TRBJ2-7): EPEVTQTPSHQVTQMGQEVILRCVPISNHLYFYWYRQILGQKVEFLVSFYNNEISEKSEIFDDQFSVERPDGSNFTLKIRSTKLEDSAMYFCASSVVAGGSYEQYFGPGTRLTVT.

V usage is TRBV5-4 and J usage is TRBJ2-1; TRBD2 aligns across 13 bases. The CDR3 totals 17 residues. J lost 6 bases, V lost 4 bases, and 10 bases had no gene match. Germline V lookup: CDR1 SGHNT, CDR2 YYREEE (reference sequence). The CDR3 DNA sequence: TGTGCCAGCAGCGATAGGACTAGCGGGGGCCTCGCCAATGAGCAGTTCTTC. Translation: CASSDRTSGGLANEQFF.

This chain joins TRBV2 and TRBJ2-2, with 7 nucleotides matching TRBD1. Germline CDR1 is SNHLY and CDR2 is FYNNEI. This CDR3 is built from 14 residues. Trimming cost V 6 bases and J 4 bases; bases outside gene matches: 5. CDR3 coding DNA: TGTGCCAGCAGGCCCGGGACAGCCACCGGGGAGCTGTTTTTT. Translating it yields CASRPGTATGELFF.

The chain couples TRBV4-3 to TRBJ2-2; D is possibly TRBD2 (7 bases). The CDR3 runs 15 residues. The germline V gene has CDR1 LGHNA and CDR2 YSLEER. Between the trimmed V and J ends, which lost 2 bases and 6 bases, there was a span of 13 bases. The CDR3 region has the DNA TGCGCCAGCAGCCAAAAGGGGGGGGGACCCGGGGAGCTGTTTTTT. This codes for CASSQKGGGPGELFF.

The rearrangement links TRBV30 to TRBJ2-4; D is perhaps TRBD1 (6 bases). V was cut by 0 bases and J by 11 bases, with 17 bases left in between. The CDR3 consists of 14 residues. Germline loops: CDR1 GTSNPN, CDR2 SVGIG (reference sequence). The CDR3 here is CAWSVLDQGSVQYF. The CDR3 DNA reads TGTGCCTGGAGTGTCCTCGATCAGGGGAGCGTTCAGTACTTC. Drawing the rest from reference TRBV30 and TRBJ2-4, the complete variable domain is SQTIHQWPATLVQPVGSPLSLECTVEGTSNPNLYWYRQAAGRGLQLLFYSVGIGQISSEVPQNLSASRPQDRQFILSSKKLLLSDSGFYLCAWSVLDQGSVQYFGAGTRLSVL.

The V call is TRBV2, the J call TRBJ1-1; 7 bases map to TRBD1. This CDR3 is 13 amino acids long. V lost 8 bases, J lost 4 bases, and 7 bases stayed unmatched. Germline V CDR1 and CDR2: SNHLY, FYNNEI. The CDR3 DNA is TGTGCCAGCGCTGACAGGGTGGCCACTGAAGCTTTCTTT. It yields the protein CASADRVATEAFF.

This chain joins TRBV7-3 and TRBJ1-1; 7 nucleotides agree with TRBD1. CDR3 length: 13 amino acids. The V gene end was trimmed by 5 bases and the J gene end by 3 bases; junction bases not matched to a gene: 3. Germline V lookup: CDR1 SGHTA, CDR2 FQGTGA. The CDR3 reads CASSPDRDTEAFF. In DNA form, the CDR3 reads TGTGCCAGCAGCCCTGACAGGGACACTGAAGCTTTCTTT.